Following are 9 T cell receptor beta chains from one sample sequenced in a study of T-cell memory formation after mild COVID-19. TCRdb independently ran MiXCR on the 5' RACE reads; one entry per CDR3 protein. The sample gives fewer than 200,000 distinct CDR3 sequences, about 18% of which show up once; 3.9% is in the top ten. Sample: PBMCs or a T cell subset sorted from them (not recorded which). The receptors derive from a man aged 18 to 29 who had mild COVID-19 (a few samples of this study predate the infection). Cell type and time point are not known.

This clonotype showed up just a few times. CDR3 coding DNA: TGTGCCAGCAGGTCGACAGGGTCCGTGGAGACCCAGTACTTC. Translating gives CASRSTGSVETQYF. The V gene is TRBV12-3 or TRBV12-4, the J gene TRBJ2-5, with TRBD1 matching over 7 bases. This CDR3 has 14 amino acids. V gave up 6 bases and J gave up 5 bases; unmatched junction bases: 9.

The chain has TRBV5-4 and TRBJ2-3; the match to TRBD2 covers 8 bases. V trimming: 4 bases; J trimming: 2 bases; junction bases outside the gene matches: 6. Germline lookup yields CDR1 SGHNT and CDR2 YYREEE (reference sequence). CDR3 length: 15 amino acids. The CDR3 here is CASSPGGGVTDTQYF. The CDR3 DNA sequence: TGTGCCAGCAGCCCGGGGGGGGGAGTCACAGATACGCAGTATTTT.

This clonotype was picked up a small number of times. The CDR3 sequence: CASSQESVRNQPQHF. In nucleotides, the CDR3 is TGCGCCAGCAGCCAAGAATCGGTACGGAATCAGCCCCAGCATTTT. The rearrangement uses TRBV4-3 and TRBJ1-5, with unresolved D. The CDR3 loop spans 15 amino acids. The V and J ends lost 0 bases and 4 bases respectively, with 10 bases between them. CDR1 is LGHNA, CDR2 YSLEER, per germline.

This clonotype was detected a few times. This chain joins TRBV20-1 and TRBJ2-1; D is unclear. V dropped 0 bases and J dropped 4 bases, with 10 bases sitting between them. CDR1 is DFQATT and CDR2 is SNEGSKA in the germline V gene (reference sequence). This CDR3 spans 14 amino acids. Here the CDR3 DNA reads TGCAGTGCTAGAGACAGGTTAGGTTACAATGAGCAGTTCTTC. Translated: CSARDRLGYNEQFF.

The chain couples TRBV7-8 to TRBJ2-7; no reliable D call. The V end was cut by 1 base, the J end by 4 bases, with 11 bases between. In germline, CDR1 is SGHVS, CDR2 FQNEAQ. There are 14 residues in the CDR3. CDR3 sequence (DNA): TGTGCCAGCAGCTTAGAACCAGGAAGATACGAGCAGTACGTC. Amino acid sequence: CASSLEPGRYEQYV.

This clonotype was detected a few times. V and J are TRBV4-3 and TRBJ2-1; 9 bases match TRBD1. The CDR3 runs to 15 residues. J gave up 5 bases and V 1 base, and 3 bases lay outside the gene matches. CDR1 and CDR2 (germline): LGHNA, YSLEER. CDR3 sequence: CASSQGWTGDNEQFF. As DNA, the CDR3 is TGCGCCAGCAGCCAAGGTTGGACAGGGGACAATGAGCAGTTCTTC.

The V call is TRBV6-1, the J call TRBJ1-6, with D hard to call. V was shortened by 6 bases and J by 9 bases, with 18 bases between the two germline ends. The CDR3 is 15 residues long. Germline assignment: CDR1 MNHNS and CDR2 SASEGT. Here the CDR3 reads CASSLVGGTRSPLHF. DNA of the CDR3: TGTGCCAGCAGCCTTGTGGGAGGCACCCGTTCACCCCTCCACTTT.

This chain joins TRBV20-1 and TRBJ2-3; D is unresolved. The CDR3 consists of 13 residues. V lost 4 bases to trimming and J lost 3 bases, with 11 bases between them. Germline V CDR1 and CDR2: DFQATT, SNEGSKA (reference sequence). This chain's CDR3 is CSAIRGVTDTQYF. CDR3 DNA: TGCAGTGCTATCCGCGGAGTAACAGATACGCAGTATTTT.

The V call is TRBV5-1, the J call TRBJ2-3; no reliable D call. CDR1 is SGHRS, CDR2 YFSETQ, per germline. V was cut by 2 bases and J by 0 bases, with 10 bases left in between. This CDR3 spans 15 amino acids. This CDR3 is CASSFEPSSTDTQYF. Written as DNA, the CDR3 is TGCGCCAGCAGCTTTGAACCTTCTAGCACAGATACGCAGTATTTT.